The 6 T cell receptor beta chains presented below share a single source sample, sequenced in a study of vaccination effects on CD4 cells after COVID-19. Repertoires were generated with immunoSEQ multiplex PCR, while TCRdb's copy carries only in-frame clones and drops some. This sample has about 45,000 clones; approximately 70% occur once, and the top ten carry more than 30%. For these TCRs, the target antigens are not known. Antigen-specific CD4+ T cells were expanded with viral peptide pools in the ViraFEST assay before sequencing. Upon completion of roughly ten days in culture, CD4+ T cells were isolated. Documented for the person is a PCR-confirmed SARS-CoV-2 infection occurring between March and December 2020. The input for sequencing was CD4+ T cells from PBMCs cultured with a peptide pool, taken before COVID-19 vaccination. The receptors here all came from a human donor who had a prior SARS-CoV-2 infection.

About this clone itself: One junction end disagrees with the germline gene, perhaps due to a read error. The rearrangement links TRBV4-2 to TRBJ2-1; possibly TRBD1 for D (6 bases). This CDR3 has 13 residues. The germline gives CDR1 LGHNA, CDR2 YNFKEQ. In nucleotides, the CDR3 is TGTGCCAGCAGCCAAGTCAGGGGAGTGGTTGGGCTCTTC. Its translation: CASSQVRGVVGLF.

The chain is built from TRBV6-6 and TRBJ2-5; D perhaps matches TRBD2 (7 bases). Trimming cost V 0 bases and J 5 bases, with 13 bases left between them. Looked up from germline, CDR1 is MNHNY and CDR2 is SVGAGI (reference sequence). The CDR3 is 15 residues long. The CDR3 nucleotides are TGTGCCAGCAGTTACTCGATTGGGAGGGGGGAGACCCAGTACTTC. Protein sequence: CASSYSIGRGETQYF.

The table lists this clone with a count of one. The rearrangement links TRBV18 to TRBJ2-7; TRBD2 agrees at 12 bases. The V and J ends lost 6 bases and 6 bases, in that order; junction bases with no gene match: 6. CDR3 length: 14 residues. Germline CDR1 reads KGHSH; CDR2 reads LQKENI. CDR3 DNA: TGTGCCAGCTCCCCTAGCGGGGGGGCTTTCGAGCAGTACTTC. This sequence encodes CASSPSGGAFEQYF.

V gene TRBV5-1 combines with J gene TRBJ1-3; D is perhaps TRBD1 (6 bases). V shed 1 base and J shed 4 bases, with 9 bases lying between them. From germline, CDR1 is SGHRS and CDR2 YFSETQ. This CDR3 is built from 14 residues. CDR3 region: CASSLTGNGNTIYF. The CDR3 nucleotides read TGCGCCAGCAGCTTGACAGGGAACGGAAACACCATATATTTT. The full variable domain, completed using reference TRBV5-1 and TRBJ1-3, is KAGVTQTPRYLIKTRGQQVTLSCSPISGHRSVSWYQQTPGQGLQFLFEYFSETQRNKGNFPGRFSGRQFSNSRSEMNVSTLELGDSALYLCASSLTGNGNTIYFGEGSWLTVV.

CDR3 protein: CASNPALNSAGANVLTF. In DNA, the CDR3 is TGCGCCAGCAACCCGGCCCTAAATTCCGCTGGGGCCAACGTCCTGACTTTC. The chain is built from TRBV5-1 and TRBJ2-6; D uncertain. V lost 6 bases to trimming and J lost 2 bases, with 18 bases between them. This CDR3 is 17 amino acids long. In germline, CDR1 is SGHRS, CDR2 YFSETQ.

This clone was observed a single time. V gene TRBV19 combines with J gene TRBJ1-1; 8 positions agree with TRBD1. The CDR3 has 14 amino acids. With 5 bases clipped from V and 4 bases from J, the junction kept 6 bases outside the gene matches. From germline, CDR1 is LNHDA and CDR2 SQIVND (reference sequence). For the CDR3, the DNA is TGTGCCAGTAGTGTCAGGGGGCGAGGCACTGAAGCTTTCTTT. Amino acid sequence: CASSVRGRGTEAFF.